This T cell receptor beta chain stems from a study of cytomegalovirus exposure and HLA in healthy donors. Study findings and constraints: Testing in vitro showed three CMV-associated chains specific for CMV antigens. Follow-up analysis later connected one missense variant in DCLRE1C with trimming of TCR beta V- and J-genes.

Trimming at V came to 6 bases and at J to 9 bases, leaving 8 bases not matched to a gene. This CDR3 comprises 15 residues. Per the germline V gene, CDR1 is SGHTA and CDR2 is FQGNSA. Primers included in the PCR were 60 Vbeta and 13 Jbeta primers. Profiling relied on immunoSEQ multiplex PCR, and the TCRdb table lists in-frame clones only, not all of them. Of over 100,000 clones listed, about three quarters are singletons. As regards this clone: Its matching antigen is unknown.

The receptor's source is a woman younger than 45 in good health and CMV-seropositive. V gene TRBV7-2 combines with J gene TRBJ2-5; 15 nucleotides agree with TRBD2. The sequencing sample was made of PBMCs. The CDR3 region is CASSPRTSGGGPQYF. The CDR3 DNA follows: TGTGCCAGCAGTCCTCGGACTAGCGGGGGGGGGCCCCAGTACTTC.